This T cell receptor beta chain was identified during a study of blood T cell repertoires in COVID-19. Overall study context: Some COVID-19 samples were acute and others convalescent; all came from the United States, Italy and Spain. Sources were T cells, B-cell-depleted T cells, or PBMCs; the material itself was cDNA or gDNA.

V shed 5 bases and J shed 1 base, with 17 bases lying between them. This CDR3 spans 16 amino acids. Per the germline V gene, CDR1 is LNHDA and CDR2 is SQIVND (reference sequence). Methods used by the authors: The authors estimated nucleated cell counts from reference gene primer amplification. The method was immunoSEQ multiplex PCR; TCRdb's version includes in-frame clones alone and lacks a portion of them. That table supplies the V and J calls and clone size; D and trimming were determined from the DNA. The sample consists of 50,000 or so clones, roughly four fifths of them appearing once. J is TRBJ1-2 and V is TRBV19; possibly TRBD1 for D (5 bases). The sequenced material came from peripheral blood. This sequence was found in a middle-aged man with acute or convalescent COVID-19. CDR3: CASSPWFGGDNYGYTF. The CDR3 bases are TGTGCCAGTAGTCCTTGGTTCGGGGGAGATAACTATGGCTACACCTTC.